This TCR beta chain was sequenced during a study of cytomegalovirus exposure and HLA in healthy donors (dated by TCRdb to the late 2010s). In the study overall: According to an earlier analysis of 550 to 750 of the donors, roughly 180 million T cells yielded 90 million to 130 million unique TCR beta sequences and roughly 280 Gb of sequence data. An early release that covered fewer than 800 HLA-typed donors contained approximately 290 gigabases of sequencing data and approximately 85 million unique TCR sequences. Of the roughly 410 genotyped donors, approximately 81% were placed in the genetic ancestry cluster associated with self-reported Caucasian donors. The study aimed to test whether signatures of past pathogen exposure could be identified by cataloging public T cell receptors. The T cell repertoires of about 700 subjects were profiled by immunosequencing and related to cytomegalovirus serostatus. A separate validation cohort of roughly 130 different subjects was used in addition to the 666-subject first cohort. To predict cytomegalovirus infection status, the study brought together high-throughput TCR immunosequencing, statistical association of individual TCRs with disease status, and machine learning. A later analysis re-examined previously published TCR beta repertoires from about 700 donors and added high-resolution HLA genotyping to investigate patterns of TCR occurrence. The later analysis used no new phenotypic data to find candidate immune exposures, relying instead on TCR beta sequences and their occurrence across donors. An earlier analysis of several hundred of the donors applied high-throughput TCR beta sequencing to assess whether each TCR beta V gene segment acted as functional or pseudogenic. Donor age, sex, ethnicity and CMV serostatus were compiled alongside the repertoire data. A later genetic analysis used genome-wide SNP genotypes for about three fifths of the roughly 700 donors, treating that subset as a discovery cohort. All discovery cohort repertoires had been generated using a single sequencing platform. HLA typing included class I and class II loci at four-digit resolution. Typing coverage differed by locus: A, B, C, DRB1 and DQB1 were typed in roughly 620-630 donors, DQA1 in roughly 510, DPA1 in 600 to 610, and DPB1 in 472. A handful of DR-DQ haplotypes were handled as single units for association and clustering because linkage in the cohort was strong. On average, around 240,000 unique TCR beta nucleotide sequences were sequenced per donor among more than 350 genotyped donors of the cohort, with roughly 18% of those sequences being non-productive. General findings and caveats noted by the study authors: According to the authors, the approach could potentially be generalized to other disease states and immunological phenotypes. According to a later analysis, most CMV-associated TCR beta chains appeared to be HLA-restricted, and the HLA associations seemed to be driven largely by CMV exposure. A cluster of highly shared sequence variants was judged likely to be a technical artifact of the sequencing pipeline. Strong co-occurrence of HLA alleles, especially DR and DQ, made assigning TCR associations to individual alleles difficult. In this cohort, only TCR beta chains were sequenced, and detectable features were limited by the absence of alpha or paired-chain data. Cytomegalovirus status was reported to be diagnosed by the classifier with high specificity and sensitivity in both the original and validation cohorts. The presence/absence analyses assumed that sequencing depth was roughly uniform across donors, and that assumption may not be true. Linkage disequilibrium might explain the correlated functional status among segregating V segments, but an unknown experimental factor could not be ruled out. Seventeen rarely observed V segments, including chromosome 9 orphons, were excluded from the earlier analysis of about 610 of the donors because counts were too low. In a later analysis, some 17,000 TCR beta sequences were associated with specific HLA alleles at a false discovery rate of 0.05. In an earlier analysis of approximately 590 of the donors, most TCR beta V segments appeared in productive rearrangements about 87% or about 30% of the time, broadly matching IMGT annotations. Because HLA typing was missing for some donors at each locus, association tests included only the typed subset. The study listed around 160 TCR beta chains as associated with cytomegalovirus. A later analysis reported that several top co-occurrence clusters appeared linked to parvovirus B19, influenza, CMV and Epstein-Barr virus. For the cohort, immune exposure information was limited to CMV serostatus. According to a later genetic analysis, donors in an Asian-associated ancestry cluster had fewer N-insertions in productive TCRs than the approximately 710-donor mean. A later analysis found that TCR association rates varied across HLA loci, with DRB1 alleles showing the most associated TCRs and HLA-C alleles the fewest. A further reported finding was that TCR beta sequences accurately predicted the HLA-A and HLA-B alleles for most subjects in the first cohort. In a later analysis, HLA-associated TCR beta chains were found to be more clonally expanded and to have lower generation probabilities than equally common non-associated chains. A later genetic analysis associated a missense DCLRE1C variant with V-gene and J-gene trimming of TCR beta chains, and an independent cohort replicated the association. In vitro tests confirmed that three of the cytomegalovirus-associated TCR beta chains recognize cytomegalovirus antigens. Most TCR sequences were seen in very few donors, while some public TCRs were found in many individuals.

A note on this clone: Its antigen is currently not known. No clone much larger than this one lies a single base away; base qualities are absent.

Receptors were amplified or captured by the immunoSEQ multiplex PCR assay. A mixture of 60 forward primers for TCR Vbeta segments and 13 reverse primers for TCR Jbeta segments was used in the multiplex PCR. The CDR3 region of rearranged TCR beta genes was amplified from genomic DNA with a multiplex PCR assay. The amplified TCR beta libraries were sequenced on the Illumina HiSeq System as 87-base-pair reads. The original methods were these. A later analysis counted some 74 million unique TCR beta chains across the approximately 700 repertoires, and 9 million to 14 million of these chains were shared by at least two donors. A nearest-neighbor algorithm error-corrected the raw reads and collapsed the reads into unique sequences, merging closely related sequences to remove PCR and sequencing errors. To assign V, D and J gene segments, CDR3 sequences were aligned to IMGT reference sequences. For a sequence to be retained, a match of at least six nucleotides to both a V gene segment and a J gene segment was required. Rearrangements were called productive when the CDR3 lacked stop codons and stayed in frame with V and J; all others were non-productive. CDR3 was defined according to IMGT convention as the region running from the second conserved V-encoded cysteine to the conserved J-encoded phenylalanine. In an earlier analysis of around 540 of the donors, sequences lacking an unambiguous match to a single V gene segment were excluded. In an earlier analysis of 587 of the donors, V segments were called functional above 56.7% productive rearrangements and were called segregating when the between-donor standard deviation exceeded 5%. A statistical classification framework was developed to diagnose cytomegalovirus status using the catalog of TCR beta chain sequences. A later analysis assigned V and J genes by comparing TCR nucleotide sequences with IMGT/GENE-DB human TR gene sequences. A later analysis assigned CDR3 sequences and most-parsimonious VDJ recombination scenarios with the TCRdist pipeline. In a later analysis, each TCR beta chain was defined by its CDR3 amino acid sequence together with its V-gene family, and reads lacking a unique V-gene family were excluded. As a way to deal with suspected cross-contamination and a sequencing artifact, a later analysis dropped roughly 600 nucleotide sequences that were highly shared and had low generation probability. For each public chain, a later analysis derived a clonal expansion index from normalized ranks of inferred template counts within each repertoire. Generation probabilities in a later analysis came from a VDJ recombination model fitted to out-of-frame rearrangements, and those results were checked against IGoR. A later analysis scored TCR-TCR, TCR-HLA and TCR-CMV co-occurrence with hypergeometric tests, applying a repertoire-size bias correction to TCR pairs. A later analysis estimated false discovery rates by permuting HLA or CMV assignments 20 times. In a later analysis, co-occurring TCRs were grouped using DBSCAN, with TCRdist sequence similarity added in when clustering inside HLA-allele-positive subsets. Repertoires with fewer than 30,000 or more than 120,000 public chains, plus five repertoires with anomalous nucleotide sharing, were excluded from co-occurrence clustering. Drawn from immuneACCESS, this table holds only the in-frame rearrangements with V and J called that TCRdb kept. Clones are partly lost; checked studies trace under half to an unresolved V gene and leave the rest unexplained. Clone size and the V and J calls come from that table; the DNA yielded D and trimming. The sample includes roughly 180,000 clones, with 84% observed a single time. 1% of the sample is in the top ten clones.

In total, just over 650 healthy bone marrow donors made up the cohort. At the time of sampling, every cohort member was nominally healthy, though immune exposures that went unrecorded were likely present. The donor was CMV seronegative and belonged to the group of 380 or so seronegative cohort members. A peripheral blood sample was collected from each donor, and TCR beta sequencing was performed on peripheral blood mononuclear cells. The Qiagen DNeasy Blood Extraction Kit was used to extract genomic DNA from the blood cell samples. This receptor was taken from a man aged 30-40 years in good health and CMV-seronegative. The sample taken for sequencing was PBMCs.

At the DNA level, the sequence is TGTGCCAGCAGCGCCGCCCGGGGAGCGGGGGGGACCGGGGAGCTGTTTTTT. It is translated as CASSAARGAGGTGELFF. The chain is encoded by TRBV7-9 joined to TRBJ2-2; 10 bases in the middle match TRBD2. The CDR3, from cysteine to phenylalanine, totals 17 residues. Only the CDR3 region is kept as DNA, spanning 51 bases read in frame from base 1. Per the germline V gene (reference sequence), SEHNR is the CDR1 and FQNEAQ is the CDR2. V lost 5 bases and J lost 5 bases, and the count of bases not matched to a germline gene is 11.